Listed here are 30 T cell receptor beta chains from one sample, sequenced in a study of shared clonotypes between healthy human individuals. Sequencing used immunoSEQ multiplex PCR; TCRdb keeps in-frame clones, though not all of them. Here the sample spans about 330,000 clones, 74% being singletons. The sequencing sample was made of memory CD4+ T cells sorted from blood. Subset indicated: CD45RA-negative fraction. All receptors derive from a man aged 30 to 45 in good health.

J is TRBJ2-7 and V is TRBV7-2; 9 bases align to TRBD2. V lost 5 bases to trimming and J lost 3 bases; unmatched junction nucleotides: 11. The CDR3 length is 16 residues. Germline V CDR1 and CDR2: SGHTA, FQGNSA. In DNA form, the CDR3 reads TGTGCCAGCAGCCTCGGATCAGCGGGAGGCGGCTACGAGCAGTACTTC. It codes for CASSLGSAGGGYEQYF.

The chain links TRBV29-1 to TRBJ2-3, with TRBD1 matching 11 bases. The CDR3 loop spans 22 amino acids. CDR1 and CDR2 from the germline V gene are SQVTM and ANQGSEA. V dropped 4 bases and J dropped 1; count of bases not matched to a gene: 25. CDR3 sequence (DNA): TGCAGCGTTGTCCGGGACAGGGGGATTTTGGGCTACCACTCGCATGGCACAGATACGCAGTATTTT. Protein: CSVVRDRGILGYHSHGTDTQYF.

Note on this clone: A far larger clone is just one base off, so this is likely a read error. The chain uses TRBV27 and TRBJ2-7; 11 bases are a match to TRBD2. The CDR3 extends over 16 amino acids. Germline V CDR1 and CDR2: MNHEY, SMNVEV (reference sequence). The DNA of the CDR3 is TGTGTCAGCAGTTTAAACCTACGACTAGCGGGACGCGAGCAGTACTTC. Protein sequence: CVSSLNLRLAGREQYF.

A few counts support this clone. The V gene is TRBV28, the J gene TRBJ1-5; D is uncertain. The CDR3 extends over 14 amino acids. V lost 4 bases and J lost 7, with 14 bases in between. Germline CDR1 is MDHEN and CDR2 is SYDVKM. This CDR3 reads CASSSTNVIQPQHF. For the CDR3, the DNA is TGTGCCAGCAGTTCGACGAATGTTATCCAGCCCCAGCATTTT.

This rearrangement joins TRBV20-1 to TRBJ2-1; D is uncertain. There are 11 residues in the CDR3. The V and J ends lost 8 bases and 5 bases respectively, with 10 bases between them. Per germline, CDR1 DFQATT and CDR2 SNEGSKA (reference sequence). CDR3 sequence reads: CSPDSHNEQFF. Here the CDR3 DNA reads TGCAGTCCAGATAGCCACAATGAGCAGTTCTTC.

The rearrangement links TRBV10-3 to TRBJ2-1; perhaps TRBD1 as D (6 bases). CDR1 and CDR2 (germline): ENHRY, SYGVKD. The CDR3 is 17 residues long. V was clipped by 1 base and J by 0 bases, with 13 bases between them. The CDR3 here is CAISEFGQRSSYNEQFF. CDR3 DNA: TGTGCCATCAGTGAGTTCGGACAGCGGAGCTCCTACAATGAGCAGTTCTTC.

Concerning this clone: One end of the junction does not line up with germline, which may come from a read error. The rearrangement uses TRBV5-4 and TRBJ2-2; perhaps D is TRBD1 or TRBD2 (5 bases each). Per germline, CDR1 SGHNT and CDR2 YYREEE (reference sequence). This CDR3 is built from 16 residues. In DNA form, the CDR3 reads TGTGCCAGCAGCTCCCCCGGGACGGCGAATACCGGGGAGCTGTTTTTT. Its protein product is CASSSPGTANTGELFF.

The chain joins TRBV5-1 to TRBJ2-6, with D uncertain. This CDR3 is 15 amino acids long. Germline V gene sequence: CDR1 SGHRS, CDR2 YFSETQ. V was clipped by 4 bases and J by 0 bases, with 8 bases between them. For the CDR3, the DNA is TGCGCCAGCAGCGAGAGTCGCTCTGGGGCCAACGTCCTGACTTTC. This encodes CASSESRSGANVLTF.

The rearrangement uses TRBV27 and TRBJ2-1, with 13 bases fitting TRBD2. This CDR3 region has 16 residues. V shed 5 bases and J 3 bases; nucleotides not matched to a gene: 4. Germline CDR1 MNHEY, CDR2 SMNVEV (reference sequence). CDR3 bases: TGTGCCAGCAGTCGGACTAGCGGGAGTTACTACAATGAGCAGTTCTTC. Protein product: CASSRTSGSYYNEQFF.

The chain has TRBV28 and TRBJ2-7; D could derive from TRBD1 or TRBD2 (5 bases each). The CDR3 length is 14 residues. V lost 3 bases, J lost 2 bases, and 11 bases lay in between. The V gene's germline CDR1 is MDHEN and CDR2 SYDVKM. The CDR3 reads CASSFGTYAYEQYF. The CDR3 DNA sequence: TGTGCCAGCAGTTTCGGGACGTATGCCTACGAGCAGTACTTC.

This chain joins TRBV30 and TRBJ2-1, with 8 bases that match TRBD1. Germline V gene sequence: CDR1 GTSNPN, CDR2 SVGIG (reference sequence). CDR3 size: 14 residues. The V and J ends lost 8 bases and 3 bases, in that order; junction bases with no gene match: 9. CDR3 in amino acids: CAGTRTGFYNEQFF. The CDR3 DNA is TGTGCCGGCACTCGGACAGGGTTCTACAATGAGCAGTTCTTC. Full variable domain (missing parts from reference TRBV30 and TRBJ2-1): SQTIHQWPATLVQPVGSPLSLECTVEGTSNPNLYWYRQAAGRGLQLLFYSVGIGQISSEVPQNLSASRPQDRQFILSSKKLLLSDSGFYLCAGTRTGFYNEQFFGPGTRLTVL.

This chain connects TRBV10-3 to TRBJ2-2, with 7 bases identical to TRBD2. Germline lookup yields CDR1 ENHRY and CDR2 SYGVKD. With V trimmed by 10 bases and J by 0 bases, 8 bases remained unmatched. The CDR3 is 15 amino acids. CDR3 in DNA: TGTGCCACCCTGCGGGGGACTACGAACACCGGGGAGCTGTTTTTT. This codes for CATLRGTTNTGELFF.

J is TRBJ2-1 and V is TRBV6-1; 7 bases match TRBD2. CDR3 length: 15 amino acids. CDR1 is MNHNS, CDR2 SASEGT, per germline. After removal of 2 bases from V and 7 bases from J, the junction contained 8 bases not matched to a gene. The CDR3 loop is CASSEQAGVGNEQFF. As DNA, the CDR3 is TGTGCCAGCAGTGAACAGGCGGGAGTCGGTAATGAGCAGTTCTTC.

V usage is TRBV5-8 and J usage is TRBJ2-3; 8 nucleotides line up with TRBD2. The CDR3 runs 15 residues. CDR1 and CDR2 from the germline V gene are SGHTS and YDEGEE. V shed 5 bases and J 4 bases; nucleotides not matched to a gene: 9. As DNA, the CDR3 is TGTGCCAGCAGAGCGGGAGTTTTTTGGGCAGATACGCAGTATTTT. Amino acids: CASRAGVFWADTQYF.

This clone was observed a few times. The junction departs from the called germline gene at one end, perhaps through a read error. This chain links TRBV29-1 with TRBJ2-3; D is ambiguous. The CDR3 runs 10 residues. Germline V gives CDR1 SQVTM, CDR2 ANQGSEA. The CDR3 nucleotides read TGTGTGGCAGACACAGATACGCAGTATTTT. Its protein is CVADTDTQYF.

The CDR3 DNA is TGTGCCAGCAGCCAGGACAGGGTTTCTCACACTGAAGCTTTCTTT. Translated, it gives CASSQDRVSHTEAFF. V gene TRBV7-3 combines with J gene TRBJ1-1; 8 bases align to TRBD1. CDR1 and CDR2 from the germline V gene are SGHTA and FQGTGA. The CDR3 has 15 residues. After removal of 5 bases from V and 3 bases from J, the junction contained 8 bases not matched to a gene.

The chain recombines TRBV2 with TRBJ2-5, with no clear D. Germline lookup yields CDR1 SNHLY and CDR2 FYNNEI. Trimming took 6 bases from V and 5 from J, leaving 10 bases between them. The CDR3 has 12 residues. CDR3 in amino acids: CASSVGRETQYF. CDR3 nucleotides: TGTGCCAGCAGCGTTGGCAGGGAGACCCAGTACTTC.

CDR3 protein: CASSETQGASGYTF. The CDR3 DNA is TGCGCCAGCAGTGAGACGCAGGGGGCCAGTGGCTACACCTTC. V gene TRBV10-2 combines with J gene TRBJ1-2, with 8 bases aligning to TRBD1. V lost 2 bases and J lost 7; bases outside the gene matches: 6. This CDR3 spans 14 amino acids. The germline CDR1 and CDR2 sequences are WSHSY and SAAADI.

The chain employs TRBV5-1 and TRBJ2-7; D may be TRBD2 (5 bases). In germline, CDR1 is SGHRS, CDR2 YFSETQ. This CDR3 is built from 17 residues. Deletions cut 0 bases from V and 0 bases from J, with 16 bases between. Written as DNA, the CDR3 is TGCGCCAGCAGCTTGGAGGATGGGAGCCCCTACTCCTACGAGCAGTACTTC. This gives the protein CASSLEDGSPYSYEQYF.

In its sample, this clone was seen a few times. Other DNA sequences in this sample translate to the same CDR3. The J gene is TRBJ2-3, the V gene TRBV5-8, with 12 bases lining up with TRBD2. Losses at the gene ends were 0 bases for V and 4 bases for J; bases not matched to a gene: 3. The CDR3 extends over 16 amino acids. The germline CDR1 and CDR2 sequences are SGHTS and YDEGEE. As DNA, the CDR3 is TGTGCCAGCAGCTTGGGACTAGCGGGGGACGCAGATACGCAGTATTTT. Protein product: CASSLGLAGDADTQYF.

This chain joins TRBV5-4 and TRBJ1-6; D is undetermined. CDR1 and CDR2 from the germline V gene are SGHNT and YYREEE (reference sequence). The CDR3 spans 15 residues. Between the trimmed V and J ends, which lost 4 bases and 7 bases, there was a span of 15 bases. CDR3 amino acids: CASSTDGRTNSPLHF. The DNA for the CDR3 is TGTGCCAGCAGCACGGACGGTAGGACCAATTCACCCCTCCACTTT.

This chain links TRBV15 with TRBJ2-3; unclear D gene. This CDR3 spans 13 amino acids. V lost 0 bases and J lost 2, with 3 bases in between. CDR1 and CDR2 (germline): LNHNV, YYDKDF (reference sequence). Here the CDR3 reads CATSRDITDTQYF. CDR3 DNA sequence: TGTGCCACCAGCAGAGATATCACAGATACGCAGTATTTT.

The rearrangement links TRBV4-2 to TRBJ1-4; 10 bases align to TRBD1. The CDR3 has 18 residues. After removal of 1 base from V and 7 bases from J, the junction contained 12 bases not matched to a gene. CDR1 and CDR2 (germline): LGHNA, YNFKEQ. CDR3 residues: CASSQGSRDRGRGEKLFF. The CDR3 DNA reads TGTGCCAGCAGCCAAGGGTCCCGGGACAGGGGTAGAGGTGAAAAACTGTTTTTT.

This clone was observed a few times. The chain couples TRBV30 to TRBJ1-2; D is uncertain. V was shortened by 2 bases and J by 4 bases, with 14 bases between the two germline ends. Germline V gives CDR1 GTSNPN, CDR2 SVGIG (reference sequence). The CDR3 is 14 amino acids. This CDR3 reads CAWSSLRTRYGYTF. CDR3 nucleotide sequence: TGTGCCTGGAGTTCGCTTCGGACCCGCTATGGCTACACCTTC.

V usage is TRBV6-5 and J usage is TRBJ1-3, with D uncertain. Trimming stripped 6 bases from V and 4 bases from J, with 4 bases between. This CDR3 contains 11 residues. Germline loops: CDR1 MNHEY, CDR2 SVGAGI. DNA for the CDR3: TGTGCCAGCAGGTTCGGAAACACCATATATTTT. Residues: CASRFGNTIYF.

This chain uses TRBV5-1 with TRBJ2-7, with unresolved D. There are 18 residues in the CDR3. Per germline, CDR1 SGHRS and CDR2 YFSETQ. V was trimmed by 0 bases and J by 2 bases, leaving 21 bases between them. This CDR3 reads CASSLGVFSPGTTYEQYF. CDR3 bases: TGCGCCAGCAGCTTGGGGGTCTTTAGCCCTGGTACGACCTACGAGCAGTACTTC.

V gene TRBV29-1 combines with J gene TRBJ2-3; D assignment may be TRBD1 or TRBD2 (6 bases each). The germline V gene has CDR1 SQVTM and CDR2 ANQGSEA. CDR3 size: 13 residues. V dropped 6 bases and J dropped 5 bases, with 15 bases sitting between them. Here the CDR3 reads CSVGRDIVDTQYF. CDR3 DNA sequence: TGCAGCGTCGGGCGGGACATTGTAGATACGCAGTATTTT.

This sequence joins TRBV5-1 and TRBJ2-1; D assignment may be TRBD1 or TRBD2 (6 bases each). V gave up 5 bases and J gave up 8 bases, with 20 bases separating them. Germline assignment: CDR1 SGHRS and CDR2 YFSETQ. This CDR3 is 15 amino acids long. CDR3 amino acids: CASSLGSGARDEQFF. The DNA of the CDR3 is TGCGCCAGCAGTCTTGGATCGGGGGCGCGGGATGAGCAGTTCTTC.

The chain has TRBV7-4 and TRBJ2-1, with TRBD2 matching over 8 bases. Germline V gene data show CDR1 as SGHVT and CDR2 as SQSDAQ. The CDR3 contains 15 residues. Unmatched junction bases numbered 13, after V lost 6 bases and J lost 9 bases. CDR3: CASSPAGVAGSEQFF. The DNA of the CDR3 is TGTGCCAGCAGTCCCGCCGGGGTAGCGGGATCTGAGCAGTTCTTC. The full variable domain, its missing parts supplied by reference TRBV7-4 and TRBJ2-1, is GAGVSQSPRYKVAKRGRDVALRCDSISGHVTLYWYRQTLGQGSEVLTYSQSDAQRDKSGRPSGRFSAERPERSVSTLKIQRTEQGDSAVYLCASSPAGVAGSEQFFGPGTRLTVL.

The sample holds many counts of this clone. The chain recombines TRBV15 with TRBJ2-1, with 7 nucleotides matching TRBD2. The J segment lost 6 bases and the V segment lost 0 bases, leaving 11 bases of the junction unmatched. Germline assignment: CDR1 LNHNV and CDR2 YYDKDF (reference sequence). The CDR3 extends over 17 amino acids. In DNA form, the CDR3 reads TGTGCCACCAGCAGAGAGTCAAGCGGGAAGGGATTCAATGAGCAGTTCTTC. It is translated as CATSRESSGKGFNEQFF.